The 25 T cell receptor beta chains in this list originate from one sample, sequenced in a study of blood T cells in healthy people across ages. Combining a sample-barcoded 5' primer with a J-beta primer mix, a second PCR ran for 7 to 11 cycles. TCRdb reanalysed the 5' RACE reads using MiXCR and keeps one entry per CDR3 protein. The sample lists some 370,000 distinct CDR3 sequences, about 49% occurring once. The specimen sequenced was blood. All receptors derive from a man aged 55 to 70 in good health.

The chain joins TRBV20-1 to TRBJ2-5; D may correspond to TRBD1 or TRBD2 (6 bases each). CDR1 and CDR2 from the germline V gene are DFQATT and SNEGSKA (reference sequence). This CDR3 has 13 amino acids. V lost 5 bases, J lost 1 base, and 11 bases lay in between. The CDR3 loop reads CSAAGQSQETQYF. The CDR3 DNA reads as TGCAGTGCTGCGGGACAATCCCAAGAGACCCAGTACTTC.

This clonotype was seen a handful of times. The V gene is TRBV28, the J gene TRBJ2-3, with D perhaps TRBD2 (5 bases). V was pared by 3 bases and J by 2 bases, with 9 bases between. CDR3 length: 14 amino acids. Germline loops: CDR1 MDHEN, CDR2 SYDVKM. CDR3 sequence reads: CASSLQRPTDTQYF. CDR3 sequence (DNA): TGTGCCAGCAGTTTGCAGCGGCCCACAGATACGCAGTATTTT.

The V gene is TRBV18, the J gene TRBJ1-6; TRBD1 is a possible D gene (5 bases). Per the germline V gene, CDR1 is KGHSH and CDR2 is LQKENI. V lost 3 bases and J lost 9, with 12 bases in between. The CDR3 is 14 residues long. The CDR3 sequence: CASSPEGRGSPLHF. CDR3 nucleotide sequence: TGTGCCAGCTCACCGGAAGGGAGGGGTTCACCCCTCCACTTT.

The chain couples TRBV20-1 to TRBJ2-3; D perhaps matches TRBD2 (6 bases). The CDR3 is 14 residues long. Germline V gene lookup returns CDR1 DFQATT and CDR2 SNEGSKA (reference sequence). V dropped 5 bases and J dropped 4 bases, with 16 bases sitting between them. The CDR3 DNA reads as TGCAGTGCTCGACAGACTCGCGGGGCAGATACGCAGTATTTT. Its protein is CSARQTRGADTQYF.

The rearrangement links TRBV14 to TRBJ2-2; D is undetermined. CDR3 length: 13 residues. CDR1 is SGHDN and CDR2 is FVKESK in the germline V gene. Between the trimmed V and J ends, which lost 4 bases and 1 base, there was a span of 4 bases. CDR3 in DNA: TGTGCCAGCAGCCGAAAGAACACCGGGGAGCTGTTTTTT. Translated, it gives CASSRKNTGELFF. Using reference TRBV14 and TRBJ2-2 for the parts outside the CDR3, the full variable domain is EAGVTQFPSHSVIEKGQTVTLRCDPISGHDNLYWYRRVMGKEIKFLLHFVKESKQDESGMPNNRFLAERTGGTYSTLKVQPAELEDSGVYFCASSRKNTGELFFGEGSRLTVL.

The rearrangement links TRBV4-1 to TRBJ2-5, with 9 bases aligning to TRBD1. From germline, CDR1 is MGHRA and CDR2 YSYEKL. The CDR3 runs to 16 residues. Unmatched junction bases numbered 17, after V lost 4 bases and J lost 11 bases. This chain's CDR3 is CASSPNAAGQGCAQYF. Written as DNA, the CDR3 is TGCGCCAGCAGCCCTAATGCCGCGGGACAGGGCTGCGCGCAGTACTTC.

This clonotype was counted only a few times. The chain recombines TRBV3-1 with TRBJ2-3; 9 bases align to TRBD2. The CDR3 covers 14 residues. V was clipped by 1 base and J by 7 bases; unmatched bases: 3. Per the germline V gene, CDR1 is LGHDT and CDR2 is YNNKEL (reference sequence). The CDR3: CASSQVAGGNTQYF. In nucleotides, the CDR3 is TGTGCCAGCAGCCAAGTTGCGGGGGGGAATACGCAGTATTTT.

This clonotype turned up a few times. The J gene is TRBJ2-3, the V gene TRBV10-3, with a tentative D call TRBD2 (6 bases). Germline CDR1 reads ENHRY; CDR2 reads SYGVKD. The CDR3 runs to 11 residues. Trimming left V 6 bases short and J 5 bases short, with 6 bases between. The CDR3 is CAIREGDTQYF. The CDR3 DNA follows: TGTGCCATCAGGGAGGGAGATACGCAGTATTTT.

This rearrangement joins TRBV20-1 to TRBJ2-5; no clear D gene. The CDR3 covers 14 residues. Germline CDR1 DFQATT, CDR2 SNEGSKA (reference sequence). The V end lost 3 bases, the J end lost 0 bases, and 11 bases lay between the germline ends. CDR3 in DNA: TGCAGTGCTAGTAAGGCAGAGTACCAAGAGACCCAGTACTTC. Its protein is CSASKAEYQETQYF.

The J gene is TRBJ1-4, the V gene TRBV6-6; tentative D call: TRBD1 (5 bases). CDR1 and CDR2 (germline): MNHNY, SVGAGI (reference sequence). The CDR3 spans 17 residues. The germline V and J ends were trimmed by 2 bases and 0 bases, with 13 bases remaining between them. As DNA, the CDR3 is TGTGCCAGCAGTTACACGGACACTTCAGCAACTAATGAAAAACTGTTTTTT. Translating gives CASSYTDTSATNEKLFF.

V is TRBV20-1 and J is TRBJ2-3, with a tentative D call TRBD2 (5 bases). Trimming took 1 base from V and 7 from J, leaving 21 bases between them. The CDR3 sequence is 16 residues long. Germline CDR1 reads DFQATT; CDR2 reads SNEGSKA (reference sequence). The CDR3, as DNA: TGCAGTGCTAGAGCTCTGTCGGGCGGGTTGGGGAATACGCAGTATTTT. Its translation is CSARALSGGLGNTQYF.

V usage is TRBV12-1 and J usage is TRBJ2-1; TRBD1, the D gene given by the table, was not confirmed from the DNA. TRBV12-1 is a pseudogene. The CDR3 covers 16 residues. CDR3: CASSWPDRVYSNEQFF. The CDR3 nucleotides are TGTGCCAGCAGCTGGCCGGACAGGGTGTATAGCAATGAGCAGTTCTTC.

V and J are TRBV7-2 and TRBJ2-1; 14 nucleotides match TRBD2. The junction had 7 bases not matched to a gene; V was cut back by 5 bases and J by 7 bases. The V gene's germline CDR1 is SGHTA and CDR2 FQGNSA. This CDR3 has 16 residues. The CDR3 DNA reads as TGTGCCAGCAGCCTCGGGACTAGCGGGAGTAGTAATGAGCAGTTCTTC. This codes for CASSLGTSGSSNEQFF.

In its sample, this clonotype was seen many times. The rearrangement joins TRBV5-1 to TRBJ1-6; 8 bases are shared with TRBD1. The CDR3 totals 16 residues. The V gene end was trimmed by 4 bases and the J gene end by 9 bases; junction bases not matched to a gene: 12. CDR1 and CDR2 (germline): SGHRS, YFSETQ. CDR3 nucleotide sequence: TGCGCCAGCAGCCCCAGTCAGGCAGGGGGCGGTTCACCCCTCCACTTT. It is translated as CASSPSQAGGGSPLHF.

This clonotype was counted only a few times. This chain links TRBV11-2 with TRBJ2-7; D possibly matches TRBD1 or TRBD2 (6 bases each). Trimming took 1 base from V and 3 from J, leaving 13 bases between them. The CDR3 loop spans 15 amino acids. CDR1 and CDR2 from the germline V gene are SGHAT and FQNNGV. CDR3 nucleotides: TGTGCCAGCAGCTTAGGAGGGGGGCGATTCTACGAGCAGTACTTC. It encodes CASSLGGGRFYEQYF.

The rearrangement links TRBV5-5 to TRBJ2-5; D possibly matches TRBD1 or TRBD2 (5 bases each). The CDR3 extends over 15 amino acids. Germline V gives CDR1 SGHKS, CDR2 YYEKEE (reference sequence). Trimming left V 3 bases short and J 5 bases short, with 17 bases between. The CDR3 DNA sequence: TGTGCCAGCAGCTCAGGTCCCGGGGCTCGGGAGACCCAGTACTTC. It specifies CASSSGPGARETQYF.

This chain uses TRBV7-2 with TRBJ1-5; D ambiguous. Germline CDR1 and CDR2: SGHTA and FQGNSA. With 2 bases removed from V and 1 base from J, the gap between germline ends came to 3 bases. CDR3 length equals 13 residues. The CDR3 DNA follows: TGTGCCAGCAGCTTATCCAGCAATCAGCCCCAGCATTTT. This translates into CASSLSSNQPQHF.

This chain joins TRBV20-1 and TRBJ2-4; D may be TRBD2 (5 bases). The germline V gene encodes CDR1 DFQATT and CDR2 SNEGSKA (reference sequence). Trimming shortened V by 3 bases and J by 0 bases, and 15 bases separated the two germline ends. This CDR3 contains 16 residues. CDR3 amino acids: CSARAPLGLAKNIQYF. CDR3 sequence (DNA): TGCAGTGCTAGGGCTCCACTCGGACTAGCCAAAAACATTCAGTACTTC.

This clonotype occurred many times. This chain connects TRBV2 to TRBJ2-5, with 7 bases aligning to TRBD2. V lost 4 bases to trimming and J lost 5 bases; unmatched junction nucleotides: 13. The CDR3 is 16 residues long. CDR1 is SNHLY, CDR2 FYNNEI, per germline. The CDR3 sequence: CASSVPGLVTTETQYF. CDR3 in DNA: TGTGCCAGCAGTGTCCCCGGACTAGTGACAACTGAGACCCAGTACTTC.

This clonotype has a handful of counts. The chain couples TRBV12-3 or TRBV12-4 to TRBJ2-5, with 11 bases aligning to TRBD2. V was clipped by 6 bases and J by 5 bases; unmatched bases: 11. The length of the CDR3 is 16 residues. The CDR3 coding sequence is TGTGCCAGCAGCCAGACTAGCGGGGATGATATGGAGACCCAGTACTTC. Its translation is CASSQTSGDDMETQYF.

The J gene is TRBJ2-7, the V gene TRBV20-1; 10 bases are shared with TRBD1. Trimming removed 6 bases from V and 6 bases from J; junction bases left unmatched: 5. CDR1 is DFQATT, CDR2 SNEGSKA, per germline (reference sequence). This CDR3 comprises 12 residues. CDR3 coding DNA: TGCAGTGCGAGACAGGGGGCCTGCGAGCAGTACTTC. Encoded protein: CSARQGACEQYF.

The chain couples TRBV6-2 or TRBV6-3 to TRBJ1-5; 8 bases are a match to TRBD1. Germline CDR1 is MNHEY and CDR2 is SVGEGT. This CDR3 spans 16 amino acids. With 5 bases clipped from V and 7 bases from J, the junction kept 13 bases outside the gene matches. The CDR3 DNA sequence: TGTGCCAGCAGTGACGCATTGACAGGGGCAGGGCAGCCCCAGCATTTT. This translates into CASSDALTGAGQPQHF.

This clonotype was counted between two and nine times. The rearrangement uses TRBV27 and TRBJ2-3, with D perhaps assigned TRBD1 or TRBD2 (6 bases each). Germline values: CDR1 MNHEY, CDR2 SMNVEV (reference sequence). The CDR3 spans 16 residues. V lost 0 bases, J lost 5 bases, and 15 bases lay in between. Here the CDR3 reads CASSLSGGWGGDTQYF. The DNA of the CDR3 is TGTGCCAGCAGTTTATCCGGGGGCTGGGGTGGAGATACGCAGTATTTT.

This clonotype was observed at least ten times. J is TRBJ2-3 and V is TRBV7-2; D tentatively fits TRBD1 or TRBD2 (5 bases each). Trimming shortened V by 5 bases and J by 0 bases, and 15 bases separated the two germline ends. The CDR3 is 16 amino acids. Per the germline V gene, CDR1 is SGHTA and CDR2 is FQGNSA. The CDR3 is CASSIGTGLSTDTQYF. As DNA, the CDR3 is TGTGCCAGCAGCATAGGGACCGGACTGAGCACAGATACGCAGTATTTT.

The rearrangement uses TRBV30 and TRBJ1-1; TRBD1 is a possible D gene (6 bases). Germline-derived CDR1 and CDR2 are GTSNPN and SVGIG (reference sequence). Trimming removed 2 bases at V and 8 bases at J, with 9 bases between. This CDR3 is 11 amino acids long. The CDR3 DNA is TGTGCCTGGAGTAGGCAGGGGGAAGCTTTCTTT. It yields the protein CAWSRQGEAFF.